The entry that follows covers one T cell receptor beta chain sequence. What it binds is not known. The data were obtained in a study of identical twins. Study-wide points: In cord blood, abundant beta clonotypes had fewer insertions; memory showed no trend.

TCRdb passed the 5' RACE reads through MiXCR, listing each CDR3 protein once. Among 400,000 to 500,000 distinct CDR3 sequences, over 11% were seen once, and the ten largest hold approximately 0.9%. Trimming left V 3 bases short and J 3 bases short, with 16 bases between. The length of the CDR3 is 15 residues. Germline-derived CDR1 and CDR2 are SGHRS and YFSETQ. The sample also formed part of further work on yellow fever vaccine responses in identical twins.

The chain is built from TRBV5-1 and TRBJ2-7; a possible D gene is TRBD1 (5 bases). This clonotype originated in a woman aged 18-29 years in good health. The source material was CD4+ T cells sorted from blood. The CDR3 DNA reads TGCGCCAGCAGCTCCCAGGGTCCAGACTTCTACGAGCAGTACTTC. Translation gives CASSSQGPDFYEQYF.